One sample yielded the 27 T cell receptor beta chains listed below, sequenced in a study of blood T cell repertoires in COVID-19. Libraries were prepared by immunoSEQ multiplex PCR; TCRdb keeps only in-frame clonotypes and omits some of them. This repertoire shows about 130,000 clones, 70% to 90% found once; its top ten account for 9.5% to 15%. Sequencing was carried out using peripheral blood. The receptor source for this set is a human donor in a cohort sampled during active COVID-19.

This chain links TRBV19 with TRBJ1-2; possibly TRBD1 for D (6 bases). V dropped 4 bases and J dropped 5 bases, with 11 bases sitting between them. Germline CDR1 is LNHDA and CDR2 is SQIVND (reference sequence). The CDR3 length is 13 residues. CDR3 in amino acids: CASSTRDTYGYTF. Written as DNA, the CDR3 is TGTGCCAGTAGTACCCGGGACACATATGGCTACACCTTC.

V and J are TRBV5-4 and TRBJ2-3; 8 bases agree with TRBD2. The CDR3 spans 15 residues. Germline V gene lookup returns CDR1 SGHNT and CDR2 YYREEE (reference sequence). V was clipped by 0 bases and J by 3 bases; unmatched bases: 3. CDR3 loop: CASSLGAGGTDTQYF. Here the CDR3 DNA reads TGTGCCAGCAGCTTGGGGGCGGGGGGTACAGATACGCAGTATTTT.

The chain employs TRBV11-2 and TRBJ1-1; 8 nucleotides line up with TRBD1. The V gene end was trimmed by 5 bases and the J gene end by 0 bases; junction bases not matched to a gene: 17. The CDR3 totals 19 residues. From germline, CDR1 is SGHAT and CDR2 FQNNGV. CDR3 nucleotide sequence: TGTGCCAGCAGCACACAACGAGGACAGGGCTCAAGTTTGAACACTGAAGCTTTCTTT. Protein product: CASSTQRGQGSSLNTEAFF.

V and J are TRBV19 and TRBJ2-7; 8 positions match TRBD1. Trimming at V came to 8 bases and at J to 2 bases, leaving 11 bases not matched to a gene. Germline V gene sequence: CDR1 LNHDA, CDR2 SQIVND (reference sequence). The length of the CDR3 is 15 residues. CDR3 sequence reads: CASARTGIEAYEQYF. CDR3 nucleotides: TGTGCCAGTGCAAGGACAGGGATTGAAGCCTACGAGCAGTACTTC.

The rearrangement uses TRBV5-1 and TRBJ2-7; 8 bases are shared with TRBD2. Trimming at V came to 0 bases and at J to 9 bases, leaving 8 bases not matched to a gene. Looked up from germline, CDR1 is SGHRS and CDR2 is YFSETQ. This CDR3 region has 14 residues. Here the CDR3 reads CASSLARGADVQYF. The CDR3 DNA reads TGCGCCAGCAGCTTGGCGCGGGGGGCTGATGTGCAGTACTTC.

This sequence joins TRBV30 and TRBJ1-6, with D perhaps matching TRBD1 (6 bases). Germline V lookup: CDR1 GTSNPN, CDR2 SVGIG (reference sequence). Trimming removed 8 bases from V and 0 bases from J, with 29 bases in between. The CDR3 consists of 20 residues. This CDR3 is CAPLINTGQGLSSYNSPLHF. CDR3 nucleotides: TGTGCCCCCTTGATAAATACGGGCCAGGGGCTGAGCTCCTATAATTCACCCCTCCACTTT.

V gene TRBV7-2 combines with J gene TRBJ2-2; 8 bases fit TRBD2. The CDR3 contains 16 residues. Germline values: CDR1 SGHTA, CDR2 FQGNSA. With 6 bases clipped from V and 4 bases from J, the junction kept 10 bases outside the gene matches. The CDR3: CASSFLRGAGTGELFF. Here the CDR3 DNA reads TGTGCCAGCAGTTTTTTGCGGGGGGCGGGCACCGGGGAGCTGTTTTTT.

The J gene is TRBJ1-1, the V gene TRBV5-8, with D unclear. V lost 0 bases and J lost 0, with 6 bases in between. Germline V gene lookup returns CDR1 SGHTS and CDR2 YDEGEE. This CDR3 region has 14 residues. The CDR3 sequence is CASSLGTMNTEAFF. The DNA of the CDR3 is TGTGCCAGCAGCTTGGGGACTATGAACACTGAAGCTTTCTTT.

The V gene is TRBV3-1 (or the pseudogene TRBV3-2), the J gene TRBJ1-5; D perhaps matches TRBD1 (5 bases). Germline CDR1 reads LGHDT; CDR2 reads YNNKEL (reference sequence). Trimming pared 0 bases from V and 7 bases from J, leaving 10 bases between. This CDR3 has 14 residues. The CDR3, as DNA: TGTGCCAGCAGCCAAGAAGTAGGGGCGCAGCCCCAGCATTTT. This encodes CASSQEVGAQPQHF.

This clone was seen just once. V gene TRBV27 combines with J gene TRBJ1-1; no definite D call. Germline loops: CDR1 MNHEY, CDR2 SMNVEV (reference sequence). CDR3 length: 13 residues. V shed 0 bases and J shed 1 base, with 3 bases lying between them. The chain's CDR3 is CASSLSRNTEAFF. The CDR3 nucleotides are TGTGCCAGCAGTTTATCCCGGAACACTGAAGCTTTCTTT.

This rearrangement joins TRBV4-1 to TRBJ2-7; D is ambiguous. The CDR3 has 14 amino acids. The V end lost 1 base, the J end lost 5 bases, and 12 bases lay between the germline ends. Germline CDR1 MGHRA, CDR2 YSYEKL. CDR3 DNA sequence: TGCGCCAGCAGCCAAGGGGCAACAATCGACGAGCAGTACTTC. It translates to CASSQGATIDEQYF.

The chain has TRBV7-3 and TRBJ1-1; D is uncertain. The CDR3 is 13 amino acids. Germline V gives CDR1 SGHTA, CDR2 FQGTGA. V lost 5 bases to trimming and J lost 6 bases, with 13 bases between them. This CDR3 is CASSPTPQAEAFF. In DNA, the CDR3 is TGTGCCAGCAGCCCAACCCCCCAGGCTGAAGCTTTCTTT.

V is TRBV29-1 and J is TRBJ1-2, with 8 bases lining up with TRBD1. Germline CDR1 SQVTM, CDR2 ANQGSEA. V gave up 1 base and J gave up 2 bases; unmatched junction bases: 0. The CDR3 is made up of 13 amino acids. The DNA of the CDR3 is TGCAGCGTTGAAGGGGACAGGAACTATGGCTACACCTTC. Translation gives CSVEGDRNYGYTF.

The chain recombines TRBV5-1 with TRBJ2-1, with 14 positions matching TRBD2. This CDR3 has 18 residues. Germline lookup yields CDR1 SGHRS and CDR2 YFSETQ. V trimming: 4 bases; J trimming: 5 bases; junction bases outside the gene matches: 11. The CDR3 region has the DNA TGCGCCAGCAGCCTTACCGGGACTAGCGGGGGCCGAGACAATGAGCAGTTCTTC. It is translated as CASSLTGTSGGRDNEQFF.

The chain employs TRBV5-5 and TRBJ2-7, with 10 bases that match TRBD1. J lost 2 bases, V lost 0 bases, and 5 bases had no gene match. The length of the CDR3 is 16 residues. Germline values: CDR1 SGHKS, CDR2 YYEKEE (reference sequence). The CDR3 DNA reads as TGTGCCAGCAGCTTGGGGTCCGGGACAGGGGCCTACGAGCAGTACTTC. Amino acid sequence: CASSLGSGTGAYEQYF.

CDR3 residues: CASSLSAGTEAFF. The CDR3 DNA sequence: TGTGCCAGCAGCCTTTCTGCGGGCACTGAAGCTTTCTTT. The chain links TRBV7-9 to TRBJ1-1, with D hard to call. The CDR3 runs 13 residues. Trimming left V 5 bases short and J 4 bases short, with 11 bases between. Looked up from germline, CDR1 is SEHNR and CDR2 is FQNEAQ (reference sequence).

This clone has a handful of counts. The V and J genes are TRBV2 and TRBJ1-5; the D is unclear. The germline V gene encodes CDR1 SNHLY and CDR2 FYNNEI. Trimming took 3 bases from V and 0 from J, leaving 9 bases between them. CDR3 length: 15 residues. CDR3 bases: TGTGCCAGCAGTGACACGGGGAATAGCAATCAGCCCCAGCATTTT. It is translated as CASSDTGNSNQPQHF.

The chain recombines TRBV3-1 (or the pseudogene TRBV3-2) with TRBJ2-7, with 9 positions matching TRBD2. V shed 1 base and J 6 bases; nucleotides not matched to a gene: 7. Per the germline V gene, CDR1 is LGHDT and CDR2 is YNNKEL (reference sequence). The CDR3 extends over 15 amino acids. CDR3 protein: CASSQGGLALGEQYF. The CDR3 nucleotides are TGTGCCAGCAGCCAAGGGGGACTAGCCCTCGGCGAGCAGTACTTC.

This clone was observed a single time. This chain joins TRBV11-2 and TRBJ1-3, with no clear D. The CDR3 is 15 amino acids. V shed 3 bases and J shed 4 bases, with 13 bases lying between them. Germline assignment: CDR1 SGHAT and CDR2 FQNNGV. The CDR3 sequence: CASSFVGSGGNTIYF. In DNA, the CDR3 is TGTGCCAGCAGCTTCGTTGGGTCAGGAGGAAACACCATATATTTT.

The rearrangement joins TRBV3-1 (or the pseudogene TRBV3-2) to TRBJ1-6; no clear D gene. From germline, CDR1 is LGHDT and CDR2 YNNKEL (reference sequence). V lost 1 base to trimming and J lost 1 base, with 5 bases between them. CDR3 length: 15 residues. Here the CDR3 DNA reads TGTGCCAGCAGCCAAGCGGGATCCTATAATTCACCCCTCCACTTT. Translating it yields CASSQAGSYNSPLHF.

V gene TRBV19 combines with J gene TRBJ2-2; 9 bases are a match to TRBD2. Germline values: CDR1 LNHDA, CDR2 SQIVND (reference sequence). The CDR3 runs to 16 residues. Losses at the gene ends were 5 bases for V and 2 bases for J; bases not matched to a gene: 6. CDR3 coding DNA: TGTGCCAGTAGTGGGCCTAGCGGGGCCAACACCGGGGAGCTGTTTTTT. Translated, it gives CASSGPSGANTGELFF.

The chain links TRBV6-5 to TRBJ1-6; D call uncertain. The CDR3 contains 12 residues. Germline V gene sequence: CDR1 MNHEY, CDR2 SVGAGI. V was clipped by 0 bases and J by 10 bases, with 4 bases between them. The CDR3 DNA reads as TGTGCCAGCAGTTACTCGGGCTCACCCCTCCACTTT. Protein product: CASSYSGSPLHF.

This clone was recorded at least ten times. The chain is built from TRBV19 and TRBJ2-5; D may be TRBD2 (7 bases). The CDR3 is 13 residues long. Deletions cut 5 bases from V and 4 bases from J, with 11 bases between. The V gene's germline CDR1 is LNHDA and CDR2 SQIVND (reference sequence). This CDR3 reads CASSVGGRETQYF. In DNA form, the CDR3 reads TGTGCCAGTAGTGTGGGGGGGCGAGAGACCCAGTACTTC.

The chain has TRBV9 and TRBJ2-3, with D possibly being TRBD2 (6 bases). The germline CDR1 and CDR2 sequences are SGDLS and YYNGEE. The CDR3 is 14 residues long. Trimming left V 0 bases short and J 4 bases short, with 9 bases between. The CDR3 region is CASSVGGEADTQYF. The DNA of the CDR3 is TGTGCCAGCAGCGTAGGCGGGGAGGCAGATACGCAGTATTTT.

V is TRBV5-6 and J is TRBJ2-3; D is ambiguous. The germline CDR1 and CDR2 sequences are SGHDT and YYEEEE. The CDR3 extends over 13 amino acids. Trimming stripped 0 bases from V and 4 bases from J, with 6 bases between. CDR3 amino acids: CASSLDLSDTQYF. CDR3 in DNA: TGTGCCAGCAGCTTGGATTTATCAGATACGCAGTATTTT.

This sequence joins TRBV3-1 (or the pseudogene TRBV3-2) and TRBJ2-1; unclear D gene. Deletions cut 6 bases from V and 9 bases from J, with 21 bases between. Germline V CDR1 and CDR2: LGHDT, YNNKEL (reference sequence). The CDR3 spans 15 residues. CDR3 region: CASRPTPQRMSEQFF. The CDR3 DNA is TGTGCCAGCAGGCCGACACCCCAAAGGATGAGTGAGCAGTTCTTC.

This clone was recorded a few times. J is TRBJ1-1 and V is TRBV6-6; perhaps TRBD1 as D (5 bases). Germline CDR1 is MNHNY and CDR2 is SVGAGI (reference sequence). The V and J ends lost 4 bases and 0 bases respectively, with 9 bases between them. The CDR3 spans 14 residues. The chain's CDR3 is CASSFDSLNTEAFF. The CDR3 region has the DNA TGTGCCAGCAGTTTTGACAGCTTGAACACTGAAGCTTTCTTT.